The text below deals with one T cell receptor beta chain. Its antigen remains unknown. This specimen belongs to a study of beta chain features in type 1 diabetes. On the study more broadly: Across all samples, over 85 million sorted cells were examined.

J gave up 0 bases and V 5 bases, and 7 bases lay outside the gene matches. The CDR3 is 16 amino acids. CDR1 is SGHTA, CDR2 FQGNSA, per germline. General study results and limits: The question left open here concerned HLA type influencing TCRB rearrangement. TCRB repertoires of naive, central memory and Treg cells appeared more similar among patients than among healthy donors.

cDNA synthesis used the whole RNA isolate, giving expressed TCRB sequences. Reads from naive, central memory and regulatory T cell samples averaged roughly 3.6 million. The table came from immunoSEQ multiplex PCR; TCRdb's copy has only in-frame clones and leaves some out. The table has 200,000 to 250,000 clones, about 30% seen once. This TCR derives from a man aged 30 to 45 in good health. Sequenced material: central memory CD4+ T cells from blood. This chain joins TRBV7-2 and TRBJ2-5; 9 bases are a match to TRBD2. The CDR3 coding sequence is TGTGCCAGCAGCCTCCCCCGCGGGAGGGACCAAGAGACCCAGTACTTC. Translated, it gives CASSLPRGRDQETQYF.